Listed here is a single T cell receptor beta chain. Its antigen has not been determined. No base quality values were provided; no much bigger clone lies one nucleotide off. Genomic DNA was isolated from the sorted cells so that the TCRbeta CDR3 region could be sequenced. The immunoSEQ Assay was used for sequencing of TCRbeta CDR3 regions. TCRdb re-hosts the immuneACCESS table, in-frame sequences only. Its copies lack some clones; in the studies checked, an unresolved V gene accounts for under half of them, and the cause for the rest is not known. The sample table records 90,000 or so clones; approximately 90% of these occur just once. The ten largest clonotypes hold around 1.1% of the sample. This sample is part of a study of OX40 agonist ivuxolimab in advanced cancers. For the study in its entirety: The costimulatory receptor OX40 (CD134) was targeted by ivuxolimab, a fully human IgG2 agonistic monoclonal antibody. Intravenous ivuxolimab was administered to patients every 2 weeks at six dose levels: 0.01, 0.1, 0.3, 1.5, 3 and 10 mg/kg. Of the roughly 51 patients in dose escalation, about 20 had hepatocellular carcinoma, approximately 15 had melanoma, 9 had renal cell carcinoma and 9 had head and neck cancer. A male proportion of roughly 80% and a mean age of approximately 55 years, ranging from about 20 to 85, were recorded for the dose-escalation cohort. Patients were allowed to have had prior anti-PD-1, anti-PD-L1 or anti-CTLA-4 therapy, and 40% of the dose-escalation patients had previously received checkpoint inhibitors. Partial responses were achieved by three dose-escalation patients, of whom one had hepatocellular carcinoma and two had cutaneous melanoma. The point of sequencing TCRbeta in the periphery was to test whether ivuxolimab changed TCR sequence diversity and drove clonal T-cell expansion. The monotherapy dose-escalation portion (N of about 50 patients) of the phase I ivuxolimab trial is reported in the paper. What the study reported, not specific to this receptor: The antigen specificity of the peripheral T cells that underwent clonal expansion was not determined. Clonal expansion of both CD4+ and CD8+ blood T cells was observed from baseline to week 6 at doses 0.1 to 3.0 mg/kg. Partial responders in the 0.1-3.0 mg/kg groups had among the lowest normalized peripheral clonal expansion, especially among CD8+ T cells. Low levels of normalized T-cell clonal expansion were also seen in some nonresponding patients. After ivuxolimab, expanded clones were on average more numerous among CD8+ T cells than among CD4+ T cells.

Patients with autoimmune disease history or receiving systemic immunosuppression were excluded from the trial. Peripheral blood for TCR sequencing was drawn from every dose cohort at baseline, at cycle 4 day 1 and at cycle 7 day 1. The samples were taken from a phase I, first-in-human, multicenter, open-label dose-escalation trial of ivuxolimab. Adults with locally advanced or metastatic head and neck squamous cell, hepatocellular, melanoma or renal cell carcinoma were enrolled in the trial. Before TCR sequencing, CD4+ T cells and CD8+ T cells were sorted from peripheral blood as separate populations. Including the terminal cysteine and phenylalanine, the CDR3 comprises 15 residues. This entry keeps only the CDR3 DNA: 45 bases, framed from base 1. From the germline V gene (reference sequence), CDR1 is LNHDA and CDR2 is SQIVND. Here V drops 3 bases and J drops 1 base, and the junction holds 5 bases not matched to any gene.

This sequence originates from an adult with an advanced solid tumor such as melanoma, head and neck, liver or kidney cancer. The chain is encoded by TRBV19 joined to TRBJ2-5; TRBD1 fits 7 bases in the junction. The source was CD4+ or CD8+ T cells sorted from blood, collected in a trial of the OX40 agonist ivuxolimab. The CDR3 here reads CASSIMGQSQETQYF. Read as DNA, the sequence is TGTGCCAGTAGTATTATGGGACAGTCCCAAGAGACCCAGTACTTC. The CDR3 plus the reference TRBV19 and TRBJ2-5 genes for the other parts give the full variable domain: DGGITQSPKYLFRKEGQNVTLSCEQNLNHDAMYWYRQDPGQGLRLIYYSQIVNDFQKGDIAEGYSVSREKKESFPLTVTSAQKNPTAFYLCASSIMGQSQETQYFGPGTRLLVL.